This T cell receptor beta chain appears in the sequencing data of a study of blood T cells in healthy people across ages. Donation came from healthy Caucasian individuals in Russia who were aged roughly 6 to 95. Study results and limitations: A strong correlation was found between TCR beta diversity and the percentage of naive T cells.

This clonotype has only a few counts. The target antigen is unknown. Through a sample-barcoded 5' primer and a J-beta primer mix, a second PCR was run for 7 to 11 cycles. TCRdb analysed the 5' RACE reads with MiXCR anew, one entry per CDR3 protein. The sample records 1.5 million to 2 million distinct CDR3 sequences, about 39% being singletons. Sequenced material: blood. This TCR derives from a human donor in good health.

CDR3 coding DNA: TGTGCCACCCATTCCAACTATGGCTACACCTTC. As protein: CATHSNYGYTF. The rearrangement joins TRBV7-2 to TRBJ1-2; no definite D call. The CDR3 consists of 11 residues. The germline gives CDR1 SGHTA, CDR2 FQGNSA. Trimming stripped 10 bases from V and 2 bases from J, with 8 bases between.